This T cell receptor (beta chain) was documented in a study of T-cell reconstitution after alpha-beta-depleted transplantation in children (dated by TCRdb to about 2016). About the study as a whole: Using TCR repertoire profiling, the study followed T-cell immune reconstitution in a quantitative way in children after TCRalphabeta/CD19-depleted allogeneic hematopoietic cell transplantation.

The library was obtained by PCR. The reads were generated on an Illumina HiSeq 2500. Molecular barcoding was employed in the preparation of TCR libraries, with unique molecular identifiers being used to normalize TCRbeta repertoire quantification. TCRdb reworked the public reads: Q25 trimming with fastp, MiXCR clone assembly, productive beta chains retained. Each entry is one CDR3 protein sequence, shown with its most common DNA and genes. This sample lists 90,000 to 95,000 distinct CDR3 sequences; 9% to 15% were detected once. The ten largest clones add up to about 15% of the sample. At least ten counts were recorded for this clonotype. Its antigen is currently not known. No clone much larger than this one lies a single base away; base qualities are absent. V trim: 4 bases; J trim: 0 bases; unmatched bases: 6. The CDR3, from cysteine to phenylalanine, totals 15 residues. Solely the CDR3 DNA is kept, with 45 bases framed from the first base. The germline V gene specifies SGHDT as CDR1 and YYEEEE as CDR2.

The TCR sequence derives from a human donor who donated a stem cell graft to a child with inherited bone marrow failure. Rearrangement joined TRBV5-6 to TRBJ1-1, with 7 bases in between that match TRBD1. The sample was PBMCs from the stem cell graft donor, taken from the stem cell graft. The nucleotides read TGTGCCAGCAGCCCAGAAAGGGGGCTGAACACTGAAGCTTTCTTT. This sequence encodes CASSPERGLNTEAFF.